The present TCR beta chain was sequenced within a study of T cell responses to AZD1222 COVID-19 vaccine. The study's findings and limits: White British ancestry dominated among donors, who included more females, and clonal diversity was possibly underestimated.

Assay: immunoSEQ multiplex PCR; the TCRdb copy retains only in-frame clones and omits some. In the table there are more than 120,000 clones, about nine tenths of which are singletons. The sample holds one count of this clone. Its specificity is not known. CDR3 length: 12 residues. The germline V and J ends were trimmed by 0 bases and 6 bases, with 8 bases remaining between them. Germline-derived CDR1 and CDR2 are GTSNPN and SVGIG (reference sequence). The chain recombines TRBV30 with TRBJ1-1, with D possibly matching TRBD1 (5 bases). The starting material was peripheral blood, obtained 28 days after the second AZD1222 dose. The source is an adult who received the AZD1222 COVID-19 vaccine. As DNA, the CDR3 is TGTGCCTGGAGTGTATGGGGGGCTGAAGCTTTCTTT. Translated: CAWSVWGAEAFF.